These T cell receptor beta chains were read from a single sample in a study of blood T cells in healthy people across ages. TCRdb passed the 5' RACE reads through MiXCR, listing each CDR3 protein once. The data hold about 830,000 distinct CDR3 sequences, with 55% to 65% observed a single time. The sequencing sample was made of blood. These receptors were taken from a man aged 25-45 years in good health. The CDR3 runs from the conserved cysteine through the conserved F or W. The D gene is left open where the match is weak. Expanded clones are given a class, and other clones once, few, many or no size at all.

- many TRBJ2-6 TRBV6-1 CASSKTDSGANVLTF TGTGCCAGCAGTAAAACAGACTCTGGGGCCAACGTCCTGACTTTC
- - TRBJ2-7 TRBV25-1 CASSHPGPNYEQYF TGTGCCAGCAGTCACCCGGGGCCTAACTACGAGCAGTACTTC
- - TRBJ2-5 TRBV14 CASSQRPGGRVKETQYF TGTGCCAGCAGCCAAAGGCCAGGGGGGAGGGTCAAAGAGACCCAGTACTTC
TRBD1 - TRBJ1-6 TRBV5-1 CASSSEGAWGNSPLHF TGCGCCAGCAGCTCGGAGGGGGCGTGGGGCAATTCACCCCTCCACTTT
TRBD2 - TRBJ2-2 TRBV6-1 CASSDQRGGVGELFF TGTGCCAGCAGTGACCAGCGGGGGGGCGTCGGGGAGCTGTTTTTT
- - TRBJ2-7 TRBV2 CASSIQGRSSGWYYEQYF TGTGCCAGCAGTATACAGGGAAGATCAAGCGGGTGGTACTACGAGCAGTACTTC
- few TRBJ2-1 TRBV3-1 CASSQVEGLREQFF TGTGCCAGCAGCCAAGTGGAGGGTCTTCGGGAGCAGTTCTTC
- few TRBJ2-1 TRBV7-3 CASSSYGLDSYNEQFF TGTGCCAGCAGCTCCTATGGATTGGACTCCTACAATGAGCAGTTCTTC
TRBD2 few TRBJ2-1 TRBV5-1 CASSPRWTSGGYNEQFF TGCGCCAGCAGCCCCCGATGGACTAGCGGGGGGTACAATGAGCAGTTCTTC
- - TRBJ1-2 TRBV9 CASSVTGQGTYGYTF TGTGCCAGCAGCGTGACTGGGCAGGGGACTTATGGCTACACCTTC
- - TRBJ2-5 TRBV7-2 CASSPKLAGQETQYF TGTGCCAGCAGCCCGAAGTTGGCGGGGCAAGAGACCCAGTACTTC
- many TRBJ2-5 TRBV4-3 CASSRSDRSQETQYF TGCGCCAGCAGCCGGTCTGACAGGAGCCAAGAGACCCAGTACTTC
- - TRBJ2-5 TRBV20-1 CSASGAGIQETQYF TGCAGTGCTTCAGGGGCGGGGATCCAAGAGACCCAGTACTTC
TRBD1 - TRBJ1-2 TRBV7-8 CASSLGTGGLDYGYTF TGTGCCAGCAGCTTAGGGACAGGGGGTCTAGACTATGGCTACACCTTC
- - TRBJ2-3 TRBV21-1 CASSNPGQGIPDTQYF TGTGCCAGCAGCAACCCGGGACAGGGAATACCAGATACGCAGTATTTT
- - TRBJ2-1 TRBV7-2 CASSSLTDEQFF TGTGCCAGCAGCTCCCTGACAGATGAGCAGTTCTTC
- - TRBJ1-2 TRBV12-3/TRBV12-4 CASSLSIGGYTF TGTGCCAGCAGTTTGAGTATCGGGGGCTACACCTTC
- - TRBJ2-3 TRBV10-3 CAISERTGVFSTDTQYF TGTGCCATCAGTGAAAGAACGGGGGTCTTTAGCACAGATACGCAGTATTTT
- - TRBJ1-1 TRBV20-1 CSARRSPTEAFF TGCAGTGCCCGGAGGTCCCCCACTGAAGCTTTCTTT
- - TRBJ2-4 TRBV4-2 CASSQDLEYGQYF TGTGCCAGCAGCCAAGATTTAGAATACGGGCAGTACTTC
- - TRBJ2-7 TRBV20-1 CSAGKGEQYF TGCAGTGCTGGAAAGGGGGAGCAGTACTTC
- once TRBJ2-1 TRBV6-1 CASSEYGLNSYNEQFF TGTGCCAGCAGTGAATATGGACTGAATTCCTACAATGAGCAGTTCTTC
- once TRBJ1-1 TRBV7-2 CASSPTGRRSGGTEAFF TGTGCCAGCAGTCCTACAGGGCGAAGGTCGGGCGGCACTGAAGCTTTCTTT
TRBD1 - TRBJ1-2 TRBV7-2 CASSLAGTGVFYGYTF TGTGCCAGCAGCTTAGCGGGGACAGGGGTTTTCTATGGCTACACCTTC
- - TRBJ2-7 TRBV13 CASSPQGRPDEQYF TGTGCCAGCAGCCCCCAGGGCAGACCGGACGAGCAGTACTTC
- - TRBJ2-7 TRBV2 CASSVYPPYEQYF TGTGCCAGCAGTGTCTATCCTCCCTACGAGCAGTACTTC
- few TRBJ2-7 TRBV5-1 CASSLGGLYEQYF TGTGCCAGCAGCTTAGGGGGGCTCTACGAGCAGTACTTC
- few TRBJ1-1 TRBV6-2/TRBV6-3 CASPMGNRGDTEAFF TGTGCCAGCCCGATGGGGAACCGGGGGGACACTGAAGCTTTCTTT
TRBD2 - TRBJ2-1 TRBV29-1 CSLAGGQIYNEQFF TGCAGCTTAGCGGGAGGACAAATCTACAATGAGCAGTTCTTC
- - TRBJ1-5 TRBV7-2 CASSLGRQHNQPQHF TGTGCCAGCAGCTTAGGCAGGCAGCACAATCAGCCCCAGCATTTT
TRBD1 - TRBJ1-2 TRBV6-6 CASRTTGAYGYTF TGTGCCAGCAGAACAACAGGGGCGTATGGCTACACCTTC
- few TRBJ1-2 TRBV20-1 CSAPQGGYTF TGCAGTGCCCCTCAAGGTGGCTACACCTTC
- - TRBJ1-2 TRBV6-2/TRBV6-3 CASSYSRPRATSNYGYTF TGTGCCAGCAGTTACTCCCGGCCCCGGGCCACCTCTAACTATGGCTACACCTTC
TRBD1 - TRBJ1-1 TRBV29-1 CSVEGSRGLDTEAFF TGCAGCGTTGAAGGGTCCAGGGGGCTAGATACTGAAGCTTTCTTT
TRBD1 - TRBJ2-1 TRBV5-5 CASSLGPGQGNNEQFF TGTGCCAGCAGCTTGGGGCCGGGACAGGGGAACAATGAGCAGTTCTTC
- - TRBJ2-1 TRBV4-1 CASSHDPAYGVLNEQFF TGCGCCAGCAGCCATGATCCCGCATATGGGGTTCTCAATGAGCAGTTCTTC
- - TRBJ1-1 TRBV29-1 CSVGEYRGNTEAFF TGCAGCGTTGGGGAGTATCGGGGGAACACTGAAGCTTTCTTT
- few TRBJ2-7 TRBV29-1 CSVEGQVGYEQYF TGCAGCGTTGAAGGTCAGGTCGGCTACGAGCAGTACTTC